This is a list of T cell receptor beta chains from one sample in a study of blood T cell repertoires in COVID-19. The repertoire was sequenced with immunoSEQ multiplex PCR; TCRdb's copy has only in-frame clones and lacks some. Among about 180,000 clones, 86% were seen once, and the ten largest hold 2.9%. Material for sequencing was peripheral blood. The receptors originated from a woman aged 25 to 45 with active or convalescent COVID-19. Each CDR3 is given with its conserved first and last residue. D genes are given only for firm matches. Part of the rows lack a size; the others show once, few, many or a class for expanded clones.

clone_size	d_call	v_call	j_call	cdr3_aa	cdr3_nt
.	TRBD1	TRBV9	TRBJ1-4	CASSAQGFGDRTNEKLFF	TGTGCCAGCAGCGCACAGGGGTTCGGTGATCGTACTAATGAAAAACTGTTTTTT
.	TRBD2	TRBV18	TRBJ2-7	CASSMGTVSGGYEQYF	TGTGCCAGCTCTATGGGGACGGTCAGCGGGGGCTACGAGCAGTACTTC
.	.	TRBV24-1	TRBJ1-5	CATSDIDQPQHF	TGTGCCACCAGTGATATCGATCAGCCCCAGCATTTT
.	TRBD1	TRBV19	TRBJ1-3	CASADRGTGNTIYF	TGTGCCAGTGCCGACAGGGGCACTGGAAACACCATATATTTT
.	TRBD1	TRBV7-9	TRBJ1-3	CASSSDRDGNTIYF	TGTGCCAGCAGTTCTGACAGGGATGGAAACACCATATATTTT
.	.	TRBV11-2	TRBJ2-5	CASSPRGQETQYF	TGTGCCAGCAGCCCCCGGGGGCAAGAGACCCAGTACTTC
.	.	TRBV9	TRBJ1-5	CASSPGGGAGQPQHF	TGTGCCAGCAGCCCCGGTGGGGGGGCCGGCCAGCCCCAGCATTTT
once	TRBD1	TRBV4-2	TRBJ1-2	CASSQDYRGMNYGYTF	TGTGCCAGCAGCCAAGATTACAGGGGGATGAACTATGGCTACACCTTC
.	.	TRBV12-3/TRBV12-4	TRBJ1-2	CASSPGANYGYTF	TGTGCCAGCAGTCCAGGGGCGAACTATGGCTACACCTTC
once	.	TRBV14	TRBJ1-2	CASSPGTTNYGYTF	TGTGCCAGCAGCCCCGGGACTACTAACTATGGCTACACCTTC
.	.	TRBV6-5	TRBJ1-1	CASTHRENTEAFF	TGTGCCAGCACCCACAGGGAGAACACTGAAGCTTTCTTT
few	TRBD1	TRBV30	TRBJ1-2	CAWGQDYGYTF	TGTGCCTGGGGACAGGACTATGGCTACACCTTC
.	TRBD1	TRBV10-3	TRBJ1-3	CAIKRQGNSGNTIYF	TGTGCCATCAAGAGACAGGGGAACTCTGGAAACACCATATATTTT
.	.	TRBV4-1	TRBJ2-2	CASRTANTGELFF	TGCGCCAGCAGAACAGCTAACACCGGGGAGCTGTTTTTT
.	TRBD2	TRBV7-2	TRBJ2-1	CASSLVGGGTYNEQFF	TGTGCCAGCAGCTTAGTCGGCGGGGGTACCTACAATGAGCAGTTCTTC
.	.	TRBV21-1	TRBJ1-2	CASSKVGEGNDYGYTF	.
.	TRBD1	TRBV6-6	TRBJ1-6	CASSSRQGDSPLHF	TGTGCCAGCAGTTCCCGACAGGGAGATTCACCCCTCCACTTT
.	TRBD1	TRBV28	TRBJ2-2	CATYPGQGVGELFF	TGTGCCACCTACCCGGGACAGGGGGTCGGGGAGCTGTTTTTT
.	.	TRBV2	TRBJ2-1	CASSEGGRSYNEQFF	TGTGCCAGCAGTGAGGGGGGTAGGTCCTACAATGAGCAGTTCTTC
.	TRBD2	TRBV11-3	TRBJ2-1	CASSLGLAGVGEQFF	TGTGCCAGCAGCTTAGGGCTAGCGGGAGTGGGGGAGCAGTTCTTC
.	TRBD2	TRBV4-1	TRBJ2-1	CASSQDRSGSRYNEQFF	TGCGCCAGCAGCCAAGATCGAAGCGGGAGTCGGTACAATGAGCAGTTCTTC
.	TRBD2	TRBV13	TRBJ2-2	CASSLRRRAGGDGELFF	TGTGCCAGCAGCCTGAGGCGAAGGGCGGGAGGTGACGGGGAGCTGTTTTTT